This T cell receptor beta chain was recorded in a study of siplizumab effects on memory and regulatory T cells. It was roughly 99,000 TCR templates that were assayed per sample. The table came from immunoSEQ multiplex PCR; TCRdb's copy has only in-frame clones and leaves some out. Altogether about 100,000 clones are present, about nine tenths being singletons, with the ten largest covering around 13%. Study findings and constraints: Proof of suppressive function in proliferating Tregs from siplizumab cultures was not established. The mean Treg-derived percentage of mappable alloreactive CD4+ clones was approximately 70% with siplizumab compared with about 27% in controls.

Germline CDR1 is WSHSY and CDR2 is SAAADI. The CDR3 is made up of 12 amino acids. Between the trimmed V and J ends, which lost 6 bases and 4 bases, there was a span of 8 bases. This clone was detected once. What it recognizes is unknown. This receptor was identified in a human donor in good health. The sequencing sample was made of non-Treg CD4+ T cells sorted from blood. The V and J genes are TRBV10-2 and TRBJ2-3; possibly TRBD2 for D (5 bases). The CDR3 spells CASRTRADTQYF. For the CDR3, the DNA is TGCGCCAGCAGAACTAGAGCAGATACGCAGTATTTT.